Reported below is one TCR beta chain. Its target is unknown. This sample was taken from a study of T cells expressing NK-cell markers. The wider study: Investigators obtained TCR beta repertoires from sorted CD3+CD56+NKG2C+, CD3+CD56+NKG2C- and CD3+CD56-NKG2C+ T cells.

The CDR3 has 15 amino acids. The V gene's germline CDR1 is SGHKS and CDR2 YYEKEE (reference sequence). A 5'RACE template switching approach incorporating UMIs was used to make TCR beta cDNA. TCRdb reprocessed the 5' RACE reads and stores each CDR3 protein as one record, lacking DNA. The listing contains a few hundred thousand distinct CDR3 sequences. General study points: NKG2C+ dominant clonotypes from roughly 6 donors made up about 1.0-7.0% of CD8+ T cells.

The clonotype comes from a man aged 18-30 years in good health. The specimen was blood T cells: a sorted CD56 or NKG2C T cell subset, CD4+ or CD8+ T cells, or bulk PBMC T cells (not recorded which). J is TRBJ2-3 and V is TRBV5-5. The CDR3 loop is CASSRDWSSTDTQYF.